A selection of T cell receptor beta chains follows, all from one sample in a study of cytomegalovirus exposure and HLA in healthy donors. Profiling relied on immunoSEQ multiplex PCR, and the TCRdb table lists in-frame clones only, not all of them. The table shows 150,000 to 200,000 clones, with approximately 85% occurring only once. Sequencing was done on a sample of PBMCs. The receptors stem from a woman aged 50 to 60 in good health and CMV-seronegative. Each CDR3 is given with its conserved first and last residue. Each record gives: CDR3 DNA, CDR3 protein, CDR3 length, V gene, J gene, D gene, clone size. D genes are given only for firm matches. Only some rows state a clone size, as once, few, many or a class for expanded clones.

cdr3_nt: TGTGCCAGAAGCTTGGGTAACAGGGGGCTTTGGGAGCAGTACTTC
cdr3_aa: CARSLGNRGLWEQYF
cdr3_length: 15
v_call: TRBV5-3
j_call: TRBJ2-7
d_call: TRBD1
clone_size: few

cdr3_nt: TGTGCCAGCTCCACAGGACAGTTAAATGAAGCTTTCTTT
cdr3_aa: CASSTGQLNEAFF
cdr3_length: 13
v_call: TRBV18
j_call: TRBJ1-1
d_call: -
clone_size: -

cdr3_nt: TGTGCCAGCAGAAAAACTAGCGGGAGGCACGGGGAGCTGTTTTTT
cdr3_aa: CASRKTSGRHGELFF
cdr3_length: 15
v_call: TRBV7-2
j_call: TRBJ2-2
d_call: TRBD2
clone_size: -

cdr3_nt: TGCGCCAGCAGCTCCATCCGGGTAGCGGGAGGGAATGAGCAGTTCTTC
cdr3_aa: CASSSIRVAGGNEQFF
cdr3_length: 16
v_call: TRBV5-1
j_call: TRBJ2-1
d_call: TRBD2
clone_size: -

cdr3_nt: TGTGCCAGCAGCCCCTATGGGGGGGGGACAGGGGGATTCACAGATACGCAGTATTTT
cdr3_aa: CASSPYGGGTGGFTDTQYF
cdr3_length: 19
v_call: TRBV11-2
j_call: TRBJ2-3
d_call: TRBD1
clone_size: -

cdr3_nt: TGTGCCACCGGGACTAGCGGGAGCACAGATACGCAGTATTTT
cdr3_aa: CATGTSGSTDTQYF
cdr3_length: 14
v_call: TRBV10-3
j_call: TRBJ2-3
d_call: TRBD2
clone_size: -

cdr3_nt: TGTGCCAGCAGCTTATTTGCAGGGACTGAAGCTTTCTTT
cdr3_aa: CASSLFAGTEAFF
cdr3_length: 13
v_call: TRBV7-2
j_call: TRBJ1-1
d_call: -
clone_size: -

cdr3_nt: TGTGCCAGTAGTTCGACCGGGACAGGGATTCTGGGCGGCTACACCTTC
cdr3_aa: CASSSTGTGILGGYTF
cdr3_length: 16
v_call: TRBV19
j_call: TRBJ1-2
d_call: TRBD1
clone_size: -

cdr3_nt: TGTGCCAGCAGCGTAGCTCGAGCGGACCAAGAGACCCAGTACTTC
cdr3_aa: CASSVARADQETQYF
cdr3_length: 15
v_call: TRBV9
j_call: TRBJ2-5
d_call: -
clone_size: once

cdr3_nt: TGTGCCAGCTCCCTAATGAACACTGAAGCTTTCTTT
cdr3_aa: CASSLMNTEAFF
cdr3_length: 12
v_call: TRBV18
j_call: TRBJ1-1
d_call: -
clone_size: -

cdr3_nt: TGTGCCAGCAGCTCGAACTCCGCAGATACGCAGTATTTT
cdr3_aa: CASSSNSADTQYF
cdr3_length: 13
v_call: TRBV7-9
j_call: TRBJ2-3
d_call: -
clone_size: few

cdr3_nt: TGTGCCAGCAGCCGCAAAAATGACAGGGAAGGTGGAAACACCATATATTTT
cdr3_aa: CASSRKNDREGGNTIYF
cdr3_length: 17
v_call: TRBV11-3
j_call: TRBJ1-3
d_call: TRBD1
clone_size: medium-sized

cdr3_nt: TGTGCCAGCAGCGTACGGACTAGCGGGAGGGGCGAGCAGTACTTC
cdr3_aa: CASSVRTSGRGEQYF
cdr3_length: 15
v_call: TRBV9
j_call: TRBJ2-7
d_call: TRBD2
clone_size: -

cdr3_nt: TGTGCCAGCAGCTTAGCGAGGGGCGACAGGTCCAATGAAAAACTGTTTTTT
cdr3_aa: CASSLARGDRSNEKLFF
cdr3_length: 17
v_call: TRBV7-6
j_call: TRBJ1-4
d_call: -
clone_size: -

cdr3_nt: TGTGCCAGTGAGGACAATGGGTTTGCCGGGGAGCTGTTTTTT
cdr3_aa: CASEDNGFAGELFF
cdr3_length: 14
v_call: TRBV25-1
j_call: TRBJ2-2
d_call: -
clone_size: -

cdr3_nt: TGTGCCAGCAGTACCTTCACCGGGACTAGCTTGTACGAGCAGTACTTC
cdr3_aa: CASSTFTGTSLYEQYF
cdr3_length: 16
v_call: TRBV27
j_call: TRBJ2-7
d_call: TRBD2
clone_size: -

cdr3_nt: TGTGCCAGCAGCCCCGACAGAAGCTCCTACAATGAGCAGTTCTTC
cdr3_aa: CASSPDRSSYNEQFF
cdr3_length: 15
v_call: TRBV6-5
j_call: TRBJ2-1
d_call: -
clone_size: -

cdr3_nt: TGTGCCAGCAGCTTAGCGGCAGGACAGAGCGATCAGCCCCAGCATTTT
cdr3_aa: CASSLAAGQSDQPQHF
cdr3_length: 16
v_call: TRBV7-6
j_call: TRBJ1-5
d_call: -
clone_size: -

cdr3_nt: TGCGCCAGCAGCCAAGACCGGGGACTAGCGGAGGGAAACTCCTACGAGCAGTACTTC
cdr3_aa: CASSQDRGLAEGNSYEQYF
cdr3_length: 19
v_call: TRBV4-1
j_call: TRBJ2-7
d_call: TRBD2
clone_size: -

cdr3_nt: TGTGCCAGCAGAGGGGCGCATCACCAGTACTTC
cdr3_aa: CASRGAHHQYF
cdr3_length: 11
v_call: TRBV7-2
j_call: TRBJ2-5
d_call: -
clone_size: once

cdr3_nt: TGTGCCAGCAGCGCCGGACAGGGGGGATACTCACCCCTCCACTTT
cdr3_aa: CASSAGQGGYSPLHF
cdr3_length: 15
v_call: TRBV5-4
j_call: TRBJ1-6
d_call: TRBD1
clone_size: few

cdr3_nt: TGTGCCAGCAGCTTGGCCCGGAGAAACACCGGGGAGCTGTTTTTT
cdr3_aa: CASSLARRNTGELFF
cdr3_length: 15
v_call: TRBV7-9
j_call: TRBJ2-2
d_call: -
clone_size: once

cdr3_nt: TGTGCCAGCAGTTTGCAGAGGATCTCAACCGGGGAGCTGTTTTTT
cdr3_aa: CASSLQRISTGELFF
cdr3_length: 15
v_call: TRBV28
j_call: TRBJ2-2
d_call: -
clone_size: -

cdr3_nt: TGTGCCAGCAGGGACAGGGTAGGGGCTAACTATGGCTACACCTTC
cdr3_aa: CASRDRVGANYGYTF
cdr3_length: 15
v_call: TRBV28
j_call: TRBJ1-2
d_call: TRBD1
clone_size: -

cdr3_nt: TGCGCCAGCAGCTTGGTGGTCGGAGTTGGTAGCACAGATACGCAGTATTTT
cdr3_aa: CASSLVVGVGSTDTQYF
cdr3_length: 17
v_call: TRBV5-1
j_call: TRBJ2-3
d_call: -
clone_size: -

cdr3_nt: TGCAGCGTTGGGCAGGGGCACGGGGAGCTGTTTTTT
cdr3_aa: CSVGQGHGELFF
cdr3_length: 12
v_call: TRBV29-1
j_call: TRBJ2-2
d_call: -
clone_size: -

cdr3_nt: TGTGCCAGCAGCGCCTCAGGGAGGGGCAATCAGCCCCAGCATTTT
cdr3_aa: CASSASGRGNQPQHF
cdr3_length: 15
v_call: TRBV28
j_call: TRBJ1-5
d_call: -
clone_size: -

cdr3_nt: TGTGCCAGCAGTTACCGGGACACTGAAGCTTTCTTT
cdr3_aa: CASSYRDTEAFF
cdr3_length: 12
v_call: TRBV6-5
j_call: TRBJ1-1
d_call: -
clone_size: once

cdr3_nt: TGTGCCAGCAAGGATAGCGGGAGCGCAGCCAAAAACATTCAGTACTTC
cdr3_aa: CASKDSGSAAKNIQYF
cdr3_length: 16
v_call: TRBV6-6
j_call: TRBJ2-4
d_call: TRBD2
clone_size: once

cdr3_nt: TGTGCCAGCAGTTTCAACCCCCCCCGGGCAGGGATCTATGGCTACACCTTC
cdr3_aa: CASSFNPPRAGIYGYTF
cdr3_length: 17
v_call: TRBV27
j_call: TRBJ1-2
d_call: -
clone_size: once

cdr3_nt: TGTGCCAGCAGCTCCCCGCAGGGGGGATACTACGAGCAGTACTTC
cdr3_aa: CASSSPQGGYYEQYF
cdr3_length: 15
v_call: TRBV28
j_call: TRBJ2-7
d_call: -
clone_size: -

cdr3_nt: TGTGCCAGCAGTTTTCGGCAGGGTTTAAGGGCCGAGCAGTACTTC
cdr3_aa: CASSFRQGLRAEQYF
cdr3_length: 15
v_call: TRBV28
j_call: TRBJ2-7
d_call: -
clone_size: -